The 7 T cell receptor beta chains in this list originate from one sample, sequenced in a study of CD8+ T cells in alopecia areata. Extraction and reverse transcription of RNA yielded cDNA as the sequencing template. Here immunoSEQ multiplex PCR was the method, and the copy in TCRdb shows in-frame clones only, minus some. The sample has 200,000 or so clones, 57% seen once. Sequenced here: CD4+ T cells sorted from blood, sampled at week 0. The receptors were gathered from a human donor with alopecia areata.

This clone was observed a handful of times. The chain is built from TRBV29-1 and TRBJ1-1; possibly TRBD1 for D (5 bases). The V end lost 2 bases, the J end lost 4 bases, and 14 bases lay between the germline ends. Germline V gives CDR1 SQVTM, CDR2 ANQGSEA. The CDR3 has 14 amino acids. Written as DNA, the CDR3 is TGCAGCGTTGAAAAAGGGGCGAGGGGCACTGAAGCTTTCTTT. Amino acids: CSVEKGARGTEAFF.

The chain combines TRBV19 with TRBJ2-3; 15 bases line up with TRBD2. This CDR3 contains 17 residues. Germline V gene lookup returns CDR1 LNHDA and CDR2 SQIVND (reference sequence). V shed 3 bases and J 9 bases; nucleotides not matched to a gene: 10. The CDR3 reads CASSMPGLAGGRSTQYF. The CDR3 DNA sequence: TGTGCCAGTAGTATGCCGGGACTAGCGGGGGGACGGTCAACGCAGTATTTT.

The chain joins TRBV30 to TRBJ2-5; D not resolved. CDR1 is GTSNPN and CDR2 is SVGIG in the germline V gene (reference sequence). V was trimmed by 1 base and J by 5 bases, leaving 5 bases between them. The CDR3 has 11 residues. CDR3 nucleotide sequence: TGTGCCTGGAGTGCCCGGGAGACCCAGTACTTC. Translation: CAWSARETQYF.

This clone was seen a single time. V gene TRBV29-1 combines with J gene TRBJ2-3, with D hard to call. V dropped 7 bases and J dropped 4 bases, with 21 bases sitting between them. The CDR3 extends over 15 amino acids. Germline CDR1 reads SQVTM; CDR2 reads ANQGSEA. CDR3 sequence: CSGSSGPSRADTQYF. CDR3 bases: TGCAGCGGCTCATCCGGGCCATCCCGGGCAGATACGCAGTATTTT.

The V gene is TRBV29-1, the J gene TRBJ1-1, with 11 positions matching TRBD1. This CDR3 has 15 amino acids. Germline CDR1 reads SQVTM; CDR2 reads ANQGSEA. Germline trimming cut 4 bases from V and 4 bases from J; bases unmatched to any gene: 8. CDR3 sequence reads: CSVAYAGTGGTEAFF. CDR3 DNA sequence: TGCAGCGTTGCTTACGCCGGGACAGGGGGCACTGAAGCTTTCTTT.

This sequence joins TRBV29-1 and TRBJ1-4; 9 bases are shared with TRBD1. The CDR3 totals 16 residues. Germline V gene sequence: CDR1 SQVTM, CDR2 ANQGSEA. V lost 0 bases to trimming and J lost 6 bases; unmatched junction nucleotides: 8. The CDR3 DNA reads TGCAGCGTTGAAGACATCAGGACAGGGGCTTATGAAAAACTGTTTTTT. This translates into CSVEDIRTGAYEKLFF. The variable domain in full, completed from reference TRBV29-1 and TRBJ1-4, reads SAVISQKPSRDICQRGTSLTIQCQVDSQVTMMFWYRQQPGQSLTLIATANQGSEATYESGFVIDKFPISRPNLTFSTLTVSNMSPEDSSIYLCSVEDIRTGAYEKLFFGSGTQLSVL.

This clone showed up just a few times. The J gene is TRBJ2-3, the V gene TRBV30; 8 bases match TRBD2. V was pared by 0 bases and J by 4 bases, with 9 bases of the junction left unmatched. Germline loops: CDR1 GTSNPN, CDR2 SVGIG (reference sequence). The CDR3 covers 16 residues. CDR3 nucleotide sequence: TGTGCCTGGAGTGTTTACGCGGGAGGAGCCTCAGATACGCAGTATTTT. Its protein product is CAWSVYAGGASDTQYF.